This is a list of T cell receptor beta chains from one sample in a study of blood T cell repertoires in COVID-19. Clones were sequenced by immunoSEQ multiplex PCR, and TCRdb holds only the in-frame ones, with some missing. The profile covers over 250,000 clones, with 86% appearing a single time and roughly 9.8% taken by the ten largest. Sequences were obtained from peripheral blood. The source is a man aged 35-49 years who had recovered from COVID-19. Both conserved end residues are part of each CDR3. A D gene is named only where the DNA matches it firmly. Size tells how often a clone was seen (once, few, many) or the class of an expanded clone, and some rows leave it out.

d_gene	abundance	j_gene	v_gene	CDR3nt	CDR3aa
TRBD2	once	TRBJ2-7	TRBV10-3	TGTGCCGCCCGTGGGACTAGCGGTACCTACGAGCAGTACTTC	CAARGTSGTYEQYF
NA	once	TRBJ2-7	TRBV6-5	TGTGCCAGCAGTAATCTAGCAAGGTACGAGCAGTACTTC	CASSNLARYEQYF
TRBD2	NA	TRBJ2-1	TRBV10-2	TGCGCCAGCAGGCCCCCCCGACTAGCGGGGGGCCTCCTGGACAATGAGCAGTTCTTC	CASRPPRLAGGLLDNEQFF
TRBD2	NA	TRBJ2-3	TRBV5-1	TGCGCCAGCAGCGTAGCGGGGGGAGTCACAGATACGCAGTATTTT	CASSVAGGVTDTQYF
NA	NA	TRBJ2-5	TRBV6-5	TGTGCCACCCTAGATTTTCAAGAGACCCAGTACTTC	CATLDFQETQYF
TRBD2	NA	TRBJ2-5	TRBV14	TGTGCCAGCAGCCCAGCGGGGGGACTCTCAACACAAGAGACCCAGTACTTC	CASSPAGGLSTQETQYF
TRBD2	NA	TRBJ2-5	TRBV18	TGTGCCAGCTCACCAAGGCTAGCGGGGGGCCAAGAGACCCAGTACTTC	CASSPRLAGGQETQYF
TRBD2	NA	TRBJ2-3	TRBV30	TGTGCCTGGAGTGGGTCTAGCGGGAGAACAGATACGCAGTATTTT	CAWSGSSGRTDTQYF
TRBD1	NA	TRBJ1-5	TRBV2	TGTGCCAGCAGTGATCAGGGGGCGAGGAGGCCCCAGCATTTT	CASSDQGARRPQHF
TRBD2	NA	TRBJ2-3	TRBV2	TGTGCCAGATTGAGCTGGACTAGCGGGAGCACAGATACGCAGTATTTT	CARLSWTSGSTDTQYF
NA	NA	TRBJ2-6	TRBV9	TGTGCCAGCAGCCCAGGGTCTGGGGCCAACGTCCTGACTTTC	CASSPGSGANVLTF
NA	NA	TRBJ2-7	TRBV18	TGTGCCAGCTCACCAAGTCACAGAACCTACGAGCAGTACTTC	CASSPSHRTYEQYF
TRBD1	NA	TRBJ2-7	TRBV4-2	TGTGCCAGCAGCCGAACAGGGGCCCCCTCCTACGAGCAGTACTTC	CASSRTGAPSYEQYF
TRBD2	once	TRBJ2-3	TRBV11-2	TGTGCCAGCAGCTTACGATTCGAGGGAGGGGCTAGCACAGATACGCAGTATTTT	CASSLRFEGGASTDTQYF
NA	NA	TRBJ1-2	TRBV5-6	TGTGCCAGCAGCAGATCAGCGGGAGTTGGGTATGGCTACACCTTC	CASSRSAGVGYGYTF
NA	NA	TRBJ1-4	TRBV5-1	TGCGCCACCAGACAGGCCGTTAATGAAAAACTGTTTTTT	CATRQAVNEKLFF
TRBD1	NA	TRBJ2-7	TRBV9	TGTGCCAGCAGCGCAAATCCGGGACAGGGTACCCACGAGCAGTACTTC	CASSANPGQGTHEQYF
TRBD1	NA	TRBJ2-6	TRBV24-1	TGTGCCACCAGTGACTCGGACAGGGCCAGTCAGGGGGCCAACGTCCTGACTTTC	CATSDSDRASQGANVLTF
NA	NA	TRBJ2-3	TRBV29-1	TGCAGCGTTGAAAGAGGGCGGGGAGATACGCAGTATTTT	CSVERGRGDTQYF
NA	once	TRBJ2-3	TRBV3-1/TRBV3-2	TGTGCCAGCAGCCCGGACTCCCTACGACAGTATTTT	CASSPDSLRQYF
NA	NA	TRBJ1-1	TRBV7-2	TGTGCCAGCAGCTTAGGCCGACAGAGGGGGTTGGAAGCTTTCTTT	CASSLGRQRGLEAFF
NA	few	TRBJ1-6	TRBV30	TGTGCCGGCGGGACGGCTTATAATTCACCCCTCCACTTT	CAGGTAYNSPLHF
NA	NA	TRBJ1-1	TRBV19	TGTGCCAGTAGTACCCATGAGGCCGGGGTCACTGAAGCTTTCTTT	CASSTHEAGVTEAFF
NA	NA	TRBJ2-5	TRBV20-1	TGCAGTGCTAGTGGACGGCGGCAAGAGACCCAGTACTTC	CSASGRRQETQYF
NA	NA	TRBJ1-1	TRBV7-8	TGTGCCAGCAGCGCCCTGACAGTTATGAACACTGAAGCTTTCTTT	CASSALTVMNTEAFF
NA	NA	TRBJ2-1	TRBV7-9	TGTGCCAGCAGCTTAAGAGCGGAGGCAAGCAATGAGCAGTTCTTC	CASSLRAEASNEQFF
TRBD1	NA	TRBJ1-1	TRBV19	TGTGCCAGTAGTACCCGGGACAGTCGGAACACTGAAGCTTTCTTT	CASSTRDSRNTEAFF
TRBD1	NA	TRBJ2-7	TRBV5-1	TGCGCCAGCAGCTTGACAGGGGACGAGCAGTACTTC	CASSLTGDEQYF
TRBD2	NA	TRBJ2-1	TRBV7-7	TGTGCCAGCAGCCTCCGAGGACCGGGACTAGCATACAATGAGCAGTTCTTC	CASSLRGPGLAYNEQFF
NA	NA	TRBJ1-5	TRBV10-2	TGCGCCAGCAGTGAACAGGGAAATCAGCCCCAGCATTTT	CASSEQGNQPQHF
NA	NA	TRBJ1-1	TRBV7-9	TGTGCCAGCAGCATCCCCTCGAGGGCAGCGGGCTTGGTGGGAGCTTTCTTT	CASSIPSRAAGLVGAFF
TRBD1	NA	TRBJ2-1	TRBV4-1	TGCGCCAGCAGCCAAACCCAGGGACAGGGGGTTATTCCCTACAATGAGCAGTTCTTC	CASSQTQGQGVIPYNEQFF
NA	once	TRBJ1-2	TRBV19	TGTGCCAGTACTGGCACGCCCTATGGCTACACCTTC	CASTGTPYGYTF
NA	once	TRBJ2-7	TRBV7-9	TGTGCCAGCAGCTCAGTTCCGCCGTCCCTCTCCTACGAGCAGTACTTC	CASSSVPPSLSYEQYF
TRBD2	once	TRBJ2-1	TRBV29-1	TGCAGCGTCCCCATAAGGCGGGAGGGATTATTTGGCAATGAGCAGTTCTTC	CSVPIRREGLFGNEQFF
NA	NA	TRBJ1-6	TRBV12-5	TGTGCTAGTGGCCTAGGTGGGGGGGCGCATTCACCCCTCCACTTT	CASGLGGGAHSPLHF
NA	NA	TRBJ2-1	TRBV7-9	TGTGCCAGCTCGGATTTAAGGGGATCCTACAATGAGCAGTTCTTC	CASSDLRGSYNEQFF
TRBD2	NA	TRBJ2-1	TRBV11-2	TGTGCCAGCAGCTTAGGGGCAGCGGGGGGGTTCAATGAGCAGTTCTTC	CASSLGAAGGFNEQFF
TRBD1	NA	TRBJ1-2	TRBV7-9	TGTGCCAGCAGCCGGACAGGGACCAACTATGGCTACACCTTC	CASSRTGTNYGYTF
NA	few	TRBJ1-2	TRBV11-2	TGTGCCAGCAGCCTTGGGCCGACAGCCAACTTAAACTATGGCTACACCTTC	CASSLGPTANLNYGYTF
NA	NA	TRBJ2-7	TRBV20-1	TGCAGTGCTAGTCGGGGGGCTGAAACGGGAGTGCATTTCGTGCAGTACTTC	CSASRGAETGVHFVQYF
TRBD2	few	TRBJ2-2	TRBV4-2	TGTGCCAGCAGCCGACTAGCACGGAACACCGGGGAGCTGTTTTTT	CASSRLARNTGELFF
TRBD2	NA	TRBJ2-2	TRBV9	TGTGCCAGCAGCGTCGTAGCGGGGGGGCTTGTATCCGGGGAGCTGTTTTTT	CASSVVAGGLVSGELFF
TRBD1	NA	TRBJ1-1	TRBV7-9	TGTGCCAGCACGCATGGGACAGGGGACACAGGCACTGAAGCTTTCTTT	CASTHGTGDTGTEAFF
TRBD1	NA	TRBJ2-5	TRBV6-5	TGTGCCAGCAGTTACTCAGGGACAGCTCAAGAGACCCAGTACTTC	CASSYSGTAQETQYF
TRBD1	NA	TRBJ1-6	TRBV11-1	TGTGCCAGCAGCTCGGGACAGGGGGCAAAATCACCCCTCCACTTT	CASSSGQGAKSPLHF
NA	NA	TRBJ2-2	TRBV2	TGTGCCAGCAGTGAAGCTTTGAGGACCGGGGAGCTGTTTTTT	CASSEALRTGELFF
NA	few	TRBJ1-1	TRBV3-1/TRBV3-2	TGTGCCAGCAGCCTGTCTACAGGCGGCCACACTGAAGCTTTCTTT	CASSLSTGGHTEAFF
NA	NA	TRBJ1-1	TRBV11-1	TGTGCCAGCAGCCGGAATCTCGGGGAGAACACTGAAGCTTTCTTT	CASSRNLGENTEAFF
TRBD1	once	TRBJ1-4	TRBV13	TGTGCCAGCAGCTTAAGTTCAGGGGGTAATGAAAAACTGTTTTTT	CASSLSSGGNEKLFF